This entry features one T cell receptor beta chain sequence. Its antigen is not identified. This entry is derived from a study of T cell responses to AZD1222 COVID-19 vaccine. The protocol was immunoSEQ multiplex PCR, while the TCRdb copy is restricted to in-frame clones and leaves out a portion. The table includes tens of thousands of clones, under 90% detected once. The germline V gene has CDR1 MNHEY and CDR2 SMNVEV (reference sequence). Trimming stripped 0 bases from V and 6 bases from J, with 11 bases between. This CDR3 contains 14 residues. Study results and limitations: CD4 TCRs associated with vaccination spanned spike, dominating at 160-218 and 743-854. Researchers took repertoire samples only after the peak T cell response had come. Among those given AZD1222, only five or six were seropositive at baseline.

The sample consisted of peripheral blood, taken 28 days after the second AZD1222 dose. This rearrangement joins TRBV27 to TRBJ1-2, with no clear D. The TCR sequence derives from an adult who received the AZD1222 COVID-19 vaccine. The DNA of the CDR3 is TGTGCCAGCAGTTTATCTCGGCACGGTCATGGCTACACCTTC. Protein sequence: CASSLSRHGHGYTF.